One and the same sample provided the 30 T cell receptor beta chains below, sequenced in a study of T cells expressing NK-cell markers. TCRdb re-called the 5' RACE reads; one entry per CDR3 protein, DNA not given. The sample table includes 6,500 to 9,500 distinct CDR3 sequences. Material for sequencing was blood T cells: a sorted CD56 or NKG2C T cell subset, CD4+ or CD8+ T cells, or bulk PBMC T cells (not recorded which). The receptors here all came from a man aged 18-70 years in good health.

The chain is built from TRBV20-1 and TRBJ2-1; absent DNA, TCRdb's TRBD2 call cannot be checked. Per germline, CDR1 DFQATT and CDR2 SNEGSKA (reference sequence). The CDR3 spans 15 residues. The CDR3 here is CSATRLAGGSDEQFF.

V gene TRBV6-5 combines with J gene TRBJ2-2; TCRdb indicates TRBD1, and absent DNA this call remains unverified. Germline CDR1 MNHEY, CDR2 SVGAGI. The CDR3 runs 15 residues. CDR3: CASSSGQGAAGELFF.

This chain links TRBV11-2 with TRBJ2-1. From germline, CDR1 is SGHAT and CDR2 FQNNGV. CDR3 length: 13 residues. The chain's CDR3 is CASSPTERDEQFF.

The chain carries TRBV2 and TRBJ2-2; without DNA, the TCRdb call of TRBD1 cannot be checked. Germline V gene data show CDR1 as SNHLY and CDR2 as FYNNEI. There are 14 residues in the CDR3. CDR3 protein: CASKAGIVAGELFF.

The chain has TRBV6-4 and TRBJ2-2; lacking DNA, the TRBD2 call made by TCRdb goes unchecked. Germline lookup yields CDR1 MRHNA and CDR2 SNTAGT. The CDR3 is 14 residues long. This CDR3 is CASSDSAEGGELFF.

The chain couples TRBV6-4 to TRBJ2-2; lacking DNA, the TRBD2 call made by TCRdb goes unchecked. Germline CDR1 reads MRHNA; CDR2 reads SNTAGT. The CDR3 is 15 amino acids. The CDR3 region is CASTRLAGDTGELFF.

The rearrangement links TRBV6-1 to TRBJ2-1. The CDR3 is 15 residues long. Germline lookup yields CDR1 MNHNS and CDR2 SASEGT. CDR3 region: CASSPRSGGGNEQFF.

The chain recombines TRBV10-3 with TRBJ2-5. CDR1 and CDR2 (germline): ENHRY, SYGVKD. The CDR3 is 11 residues long. CDR3: CAISVRETQYF.

The chain employs TRBV4-2 and TRBJ2-2; no DNA is available, so the TRBD1 call from TCRdb remains unchecked. CDR1 LGHNA and CDR2 YNFKEQ come from the germline V gene. This CDR3 is built from 15 residues. The CDR3 reads CASSPLTGDTGELFF.

This rearrangement joins TRBV4-1 to TRBJ1-6; TCRdb gives TRBD1 as the D gene, but with no DNA this cannot be confirmed. This CDR3 comprises 16 residues. Germline values: CDR1 MGHRA, CDR2 YSYEKL. The CDR3 is CASSQDSQDIWSPLHF.

CDR3 sequence reads: CASSPGGELAGANVLTF. The rearrangement uses TRBV6-4 and TRBJ2-6; TCRdb returns TRBD1, unconfirmable since there is no DNA. Per germline, CDR1 MRHNA and CDR2 SNTAGT. The CDR3 runs 17 residues.

V is TRBV6-5 and J is TRBJ2-7. Germline V gene sequence: CDR1 MNHEY, CDR2 SVGAGI. The length of the CDR3 is 14 residues. This CDR3 reads CASSLLTDSYEQYF.

J is TRBJ2-5 and V is TRBV14. In germline, CDR1 is SGHDN, CDR2 FVKESK. CDR3 length: 15 amino acids. The CDR3 protein is CASSQDLGTQETQYF.

The chain joins TRBV7-3 to TRBJ2-5; TCRdb picks TRBD1, but there is no DNA to check that call. Germline-derived CDR1 and CDR2 are SGHTA and FQGTGA. The CDR3 is made up of 13 amino acids. The CDR3 is CASSLSVTGTQYF.

The CDR3 region is CASSPQPGPTEAFF. The chain has TRBV18 and TRBJ1-1. The CDR3 is made up of 14 amino acids. Germline lookup yields CDR1 KGHSH and CDR2 LQKENI.

This chain joins TRBV3-1 and TRBJ2-2; the D call from TCRdb, TRBD2, cannot be confirmed without DNA. The V gene's germline CDR1 is LGHDT and CDR2 YNNKEL (reference sequence). This CDR3 region has 15 residues. CDR3 sequence reads: CASNPSGGDVGELFF.

V gene TRBV12-3 or TRBV12-4 combines with J gene TRBJ1-1; TCRdb proposes TRBD1, but this gene call is untestable without DNA. This CDR3 is built from 15 residues. CDR3 amino acids: CASSSRDRPNTEAFF.

This rearrangement joins TRBV20-1 to TRBJ1-1. This CDR3 is built from 14 residues. Germline V gives CDR1 DFQATT, CDR2 SNEGSKA (reference sequence). The CDR3 protein is CSARKGSWTDVAFF.

The chain uses TRBV6-1 and TRBJ1-5. CDR1 and CDR2 from the germline V gene are MNHNS and SASEGT. The CDR3 has 14 amino acids. The CDR3 sequence: CASSEYGSNQPQHF.

The chain recombines TRBV4-1 with TRBJ1-5; the D gene TCRdb calls, TRBD1, cannot be checked with no DNA. The CDR3 has 15 amino acids. In germline, CDR1 is MGHRA, CDR2 YSYEKL. This chain's CDR3 is CASSQDRAVNQPQHF.

This sequence joins TRBV29-1 and TRBJ1-2; checking the TCRdb D call of TRBD1 is not possible without DNA. Germline CDR1 reads SQVTM; CDR2 reads ANQGSEA. The CDR3 is made up of 12 amino acids. The CDR3 region is CRKPPSNYGYTF.

The chain carries TRBV12-3 or TRBV12-4 and TRBJ1-5; checking the TCRdb D call of TRBD1 is not possible without DNA. CDR3 length: 15 residues. The CDR3 here is CASSPSDRVGQPQHF.

The chain combines TRBV5-1 with TRBJ2-3; TCRdb selects TRBD1, and the lack of DNA leaves this call unchecked. The CDR3 runs to 16 residues. CDR1 and CDR2 (germline): SGHRS, YFSETQ. The CDR3 sequence is CASSQRGGLSTDTQYF.

This chain links TRBV7-3 with TRBJ2-2. The germline V gene encodes CDR1 SGHTA and CDR2 FQGTGA. The CDR3 is 12 residues long. The CDR3 is CASSLSAGELFF.

The genes are TRBV20-1 and TRBJ1-6; the TCRdb call, TRBD1, lacks DNA for checking. The length of the CDR3 is 16 residues. Germline CDR1 is DFQATT and CDR2 is SNEGSKA (reference sequence). The CDR3 reads CSARDRNRGDASPLHF.

This chain connects TRBV20-1 to TRBJ2-7; TCRdb outputs TRBD1, but without DNA this stays unchecked. The CDR3 loop spans 15 amino acids. CDR1 is DFQATT and CDR2 is SNEGSKA in the germline V gene (reference sequence). The CDR3 is CSARSGQGFSYEQYF.

The chain couples TRBV20-1 to TRBJ2-7; TCRdb reports TRBD1, a call that lacks DNA to check it against. The CDR3 extends over 15 amino acids. Germline V gene lookup returns CDR1 DFQATT and CDR2 SNEGSKA (reference sequence). CDR3 amino acids: CSARSGDRETYEQYF.

The chain couples TRBV6-4 to TRBJ2-1; TCRdb's D gene call, TRBD2, goes unchecked for lack of DNA. Germline CDR1 reads MRHNA; CDR2 reads SNTAGT. The CDR3 covers 15 residues. The CDR3 sequence is CASSFLAGGSNEQFF.

The rearrangement links TRBV5-1 to TRBJ2-5; TCRdb lists TRBD1, though no DNA is available to test this call. There are 13 residues in the CDR3. Germline V gene data show CDR1 as SGHRS and CDR2 as YFSETQ. CDR3 sequence: CASSLGGGETQYF.

Measured by frequency, this clonotype is medium-sized. V gene TRBV20-1 combines with J gene TRBJ2-5; TCRdb lists TRBD1, though no DNA is available to test this call. Per the germline V gene, CDR1 is DFQATT and CDR2 is SNEGSKA (reference sequence). CDR3 length: 14 amino acids. The chain's CDR3 is CSARTGSREETQYF.